The subject of this entry is one T cell receptor (beta chain). The data are from a study of T cell responses to AZD1222 COVID-19 vaccine. The CDR3 is made up of 14 amino acids. V was cut by 2 bases and J by 3 bases, with 12 bases left in between. Germline V CDR1 and CDR2: SGHRS, YFSETQ. Profiled with immunoSEQ multiplex PCR; TCRdb holds only in-frame clones, not every one. The sample records under 200,000 clones, over 85% being singletons. The chain employs TRBV5-1 and TRBJ2-7; D may be TRBD1 (5 bases). Sequencing used peripheral blood, obtained 28 days after the second dose of the MenACWY control vaccine. The sequence was obtained from an adult who received the MenACWY meningococcal vaccine as a control. CDR3 region: CASSFTFDSYEQYF. As DNA, the CDR3 is TGCGCCAGCAGCTTTACTTTTGACAGCTACGAGCAGTACTTC. Full variable domain (outside the CDR3, taken from reference TRBV5-1 and TRBJ2-7): KAGVTQTPRYLIKTRGQQVTLSCSPISGHRSVSWYQQTPGQGLQFLFEYFSETQRNKGNFPGRFSGRQFSNSRSEMNVSTLELGDSALYLCASSFTFDSYEQYFGPGTRLTVT.